What follows is one TCR beta chain and its context. The antigen is undetermined. The source of the sample is a study of memory CD4+ T cells and cytomegalovirus serostatus. Study in general: Donors were healthy Belgian adults, under 10 CMV seropositive and approximately 23 seronegative.

V lost 0 bases and J lost 2, with 11 bases in between. Germline CDR1 is SGHDT and CDR2 is YYEEEE. The CDR3 loop spans 15 amino acids. Study results and limitations: The CMV-associated TCR signature appears largely within the CD4+ memory repertoire.

Authors' data handling: After removing out-of-frame reads, millions of distinct TCRbeta sequences remained. Assay: immunoSEQ multiplex PCR; the TCRdb copy retains only in-frame clones and omits some. V, J and clone size derive from that table, while D and trimming were established from the DNA sequence. The table includes 45,000 or so clones, about 80% detected once. Single viable CD3+CD4+CD8-CD45RO+ cells were sorted as the memory CD4+ T cells. CD4+ T cells were isolated by positive magnetic selection. Sequencing input: memory CD4+ T cells from blood. The clonotype comes from an adult in good health and CMV-seronegative. V usage is TRBV5-6 and J usage is TRBJ1-1; no reliable D call. CDR3 protein: CASSLVWVGNTEAFF. The CDR3 DNA reads TGTGCCAGCAGCTTGGTTTGGGTCGGAAACACTGAAGCTTTCTTT.